Each of the 11 T cell receptor beta chains below was sequenced from the same sample in a study of blood T cell repertoires in COVID-19. Profiled with immunoSEQ multiplex PCR; TCRdb holds only in-frame clones, not every one. The sample gives over 250,000 clones, roughly 85% of which show up once; more than 4.5% is in the top ten. The specimen was peripheral blood. These receptors were obtained from a man between 45 and 60 years old with active or convalescent COVID-19.

The chain links TRBV18 to TRBJ2-7; TRBD1 matches 10 bases. Germline V gives CDR1 KGHSH, CDR2 LQKENI. Unmatched junction bases numbered 3, after V lost 4 bases and J lost 0 bases. The CDR3 sequence is 15 residues long. The CDR3 spells CASSRGQGSSYEQYF. The CDR3 bases are TGTGCCAGCTCACGGGGACAGGGGAGCTCCTACGAGCAGTACTTC.

This clone was seen just once. The chain has TRBV5-5 and TRBJ1-2; a possible D gene is TRBD1 (6 bases). Germline V gives CDR1 SGHKS, CDR2 YYEKEE (reference sequence). Trimming left V 8 bases short and J 1 base short, with 18 bases between. CDR3 size: 15 residues. In DNA form, the CDR3 reads TGTGCCAGTGACCCGGGGACAAGCTATAACTATGGCTACACCTTC. It translates to CASDPGTSYNYGYTF.

The chain combines TRBV5-5 with TRBJ2-3, with D unclear. Germline assignment: CDR1 SGHKS and CDR2 YYEKEE (reference sequence). This CDR3 comprises 15 residues. Trimming removed 0 bases at V and 6 bases at J, with 14 bases between. CDR3 in amino acids: CASSLGAPMVDTQYF. The CDR3 DNA reads TGTGCCAGCAGCTTGGGGGCCCCGATGGTGGATACGCAGTATTTT.

The chain couples TRBV7-8 to TRBJ2-1, with D possibly being TRBD2 (6 bases). V lost 0 bases and J 2 bases, leaving 8 bases between the germline ends. This CDR3 is built from 15 residues. Germline values: CDR1 SGHVS, CDR2 FQNEAQ. CDR3 amino acids: CASSLAEGAYNEQFF. CDR3 DNA: TGTGCCAGCAGCTTAGCGGAGGGCGCCTACAATGAGCAGTTCTTC.

This clone appeared a few times. The chain has TRBV5-8 and TRBJ2-1; 8 bases are shared with TRBD2. The CDR3 runs to 12 residues. Germline V gives CDR1 SGHTS, CDR2 YDEGEE. The junction had 9 bases not matched to a gene; V was cut back by 4 bases and J by 15 bases. The CDR3 protein is CASSLSGSFGFF. The CDR3 bases are TGTGCCAGCAGCCTCAGCGGGAGTTTTGGGTTCTTC.

J is TRBJ2-7 and V is TRBV6-5; maybe TRBD1 (6 bases). Looked up from germline, CDR1 is MNHEY and CDR2 is SVGAGI. The V end lost 4 bases, the J end lost 4 bases, and 20 bases lay between the germline ends. This CDR3 spans 16 amino acids. In DNA, the CDR3 is TGTGCCAGCAGTTCCCCCAGGGGTGTCTGGGGTTACGAGCAGTACTTC. Translated, it gives CASSSPRGVWGYEQYF.

At least ten counts were recorded for this clone. The chain employs TRBV19 and TRBJ1-1; a possible D gene is TRBD1 (5 bases). Germline CDR1 reads LNHDA; CDR2 reads SQIVND (reference sequence). V lost 5 bases, J lost 5 bases, and 12 bases lay in between. The CDR3 totals 13 residues. The CDR3 DNA reads TGTGCCAGTAGTCTCAGGGAACGGACTGAAGCTTTCTTT. Translation gives CASSLRERTEAFF.

This sequence joins TRBV27 and TRBJ2-2, with 7 bases lining up with TRBD2. CDR1 and CDR2 from the germline V gene are MNHEY and SMNVEV (reference sequence). This CDR3 contains 15 residues. V was clipped by 3 bases and J by 4 bases; unmatched bases: 5. CDR3 loop: CASSFLLAGTGELFF. The CDR3 nucleotides read TGTGCCAGCAGTTTTTTGTTAGCGGGCACCGGGGAGCTGTTTTTT.

This clone was detected a few times. The chain recombines TRBV2 with TRBJ1-6, with a tentative D call TRBD1 (5 bases). The CDR3 consists of 16 residues. Trimming took off 3 bases at V and 6 bases at J, with 15 bases between the two ends. CDR1 is SNHLY, CDR2 FYNNEI, per germline. CDR3 amino acids: CASSEGGGGLNSPLHF. The DNA of the CDR3 is TGTGCCAGCAGTGAGGGGGGAGGCGGCCTTAATTCACCCCTCCACTTT. Full variable domain (remainder filled in from reference TRBV2 and TRBJ1-6): EPEVTQTPSHQVTQMGQEVILRCVPISNHLYFYWYRQILGQKVEFLVSFYNNEISEKSEIFDDQFSVERPDGSNFTLKIRSTKLEDSAMYFCASSEGGGGLNSPLHFGNGTRLTVT.

The rearrangement uses TRBV14 and TRBJ1-6; 7 nucleotides align to TRBD1. This CDR3 is built from 15 residues. Trimming at V came to 2 bases and at J to 10 bases, leaving 8 bases not matched to a gene. Germline CDR1 reads SGHDN; CDR2 reads FVKESK. The CDR3 reads CASSQMRQGGSPLHF. The CDR3 DNA is TGTGCCAGCAGCCAAATGAGACAGGGCGGCTCACCCCTCCACTTT.

This clone came up a few times. CDR3 coding DNA: TGTGCCAGTAGTAAGGGACTAGCCACCCCGAATGAGCAGTTCTTC. This codes for CASSKGLATPNEQFF. This chain connects TRBV19 to TRBJ2-1, with 9 positions matching TRBD2. The ends lost 4 bases at V and 7 bases at J; junction bases unmatched: 8. CDR3 size: 15 residues. The germline V gene has CDR1 LNHDA and CDR2 SQIVND (reference sequence).